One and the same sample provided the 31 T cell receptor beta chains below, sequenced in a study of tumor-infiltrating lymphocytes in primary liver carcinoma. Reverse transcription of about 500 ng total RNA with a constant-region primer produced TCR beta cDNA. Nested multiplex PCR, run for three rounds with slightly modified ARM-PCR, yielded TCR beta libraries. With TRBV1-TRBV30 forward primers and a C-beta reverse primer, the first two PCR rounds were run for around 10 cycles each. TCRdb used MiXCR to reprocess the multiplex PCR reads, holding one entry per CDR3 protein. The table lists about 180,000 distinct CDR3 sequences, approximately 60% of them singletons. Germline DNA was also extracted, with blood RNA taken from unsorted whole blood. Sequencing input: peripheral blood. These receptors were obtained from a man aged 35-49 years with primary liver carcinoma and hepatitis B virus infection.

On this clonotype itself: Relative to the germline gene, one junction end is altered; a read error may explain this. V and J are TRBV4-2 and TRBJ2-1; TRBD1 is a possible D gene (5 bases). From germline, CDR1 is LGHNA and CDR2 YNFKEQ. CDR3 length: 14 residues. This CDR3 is CASSQDSDNRSQFF. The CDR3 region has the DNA TGTGCTAGCAGCCAAGATTCGGACAACCGGTCTCAGTTCTTC.

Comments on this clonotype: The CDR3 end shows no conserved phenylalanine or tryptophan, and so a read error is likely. This chain's CDR3 is CASSSPNTEAFC. Here the CDR3 DNA reads TGTGCCAGCAGTTCGCCGAACACTGAAGCTTTCTGT. This chain uses TRBV12-3 or TRBV12-4 with TRBJ1-1, with unresolved D. The CDR3 spans 12 residues. The V gene lost 4 bases and the J gene lost 1 base, with 4 bases spanning the gap.

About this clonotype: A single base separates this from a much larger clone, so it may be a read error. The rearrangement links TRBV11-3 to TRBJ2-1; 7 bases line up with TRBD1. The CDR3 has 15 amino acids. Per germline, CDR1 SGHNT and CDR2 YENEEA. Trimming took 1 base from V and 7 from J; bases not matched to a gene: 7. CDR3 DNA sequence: TGTGCCAGCAGCTTAGGGCAGGGGGTGCAGAATGAGCAGTTCTTC. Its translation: CASSLGQGVQNEQFF.

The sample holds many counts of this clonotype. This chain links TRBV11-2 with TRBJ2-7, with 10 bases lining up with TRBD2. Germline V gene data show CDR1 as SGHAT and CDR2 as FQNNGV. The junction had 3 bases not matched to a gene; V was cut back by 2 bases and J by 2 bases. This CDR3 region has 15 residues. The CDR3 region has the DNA TGTGCCAGCAGCTTACTAGCGGGAGCGGCCTACGAGCAGTACTTC. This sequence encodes CASSLLAGAAYEQYF.

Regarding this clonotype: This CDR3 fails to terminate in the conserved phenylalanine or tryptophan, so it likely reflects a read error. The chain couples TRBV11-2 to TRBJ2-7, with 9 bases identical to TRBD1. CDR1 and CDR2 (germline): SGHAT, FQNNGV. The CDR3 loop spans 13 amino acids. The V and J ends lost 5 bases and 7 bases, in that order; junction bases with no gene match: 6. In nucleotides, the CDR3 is TGTGCCAGCAGCATACAGGGGGCGGAAGAGCAGTACTTA. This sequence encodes CASSIQGAEEQYL.

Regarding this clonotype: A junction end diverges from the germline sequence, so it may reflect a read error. The CDR3 loop reads CASSLAQGIAEGFF. CDR3 nucleotides: TGTGCCAGCAGCTTAGCTCAGGGGATCGCTGAAGGTTTCTTT. The chain carries TRBV7-9 and TRBJ1-1; the D gene is possibly TRBD1 (6 bases). The length of the CDR3 is 14 residues. Per the germline V gene, CDR1 is SEHNR and CDR2 is FQNEAQ (reference sequence).

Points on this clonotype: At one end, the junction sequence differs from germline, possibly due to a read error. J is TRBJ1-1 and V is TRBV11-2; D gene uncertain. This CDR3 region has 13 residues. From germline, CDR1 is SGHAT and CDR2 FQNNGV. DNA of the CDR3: TGTGCCAGCAACTTAGGAGGGAACACTGAAGGTTTCTTT. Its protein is CASNLGGNTEGFF.

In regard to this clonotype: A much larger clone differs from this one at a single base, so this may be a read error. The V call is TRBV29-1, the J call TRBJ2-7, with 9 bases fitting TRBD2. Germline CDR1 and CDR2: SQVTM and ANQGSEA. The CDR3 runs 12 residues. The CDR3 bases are TGCAGCGTTGAAACTAGCGGGTACGGGCAGTACTTC. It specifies CSVETSGYGQYF.

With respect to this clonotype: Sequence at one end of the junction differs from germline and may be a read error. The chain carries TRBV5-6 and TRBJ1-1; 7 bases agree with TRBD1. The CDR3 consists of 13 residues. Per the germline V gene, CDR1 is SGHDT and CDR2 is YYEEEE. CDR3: CASSFQQGTEASF. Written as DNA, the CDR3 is TGTGCCAGCAGCTTTCAACAGGGGACTGAAGCTTCCTTT.

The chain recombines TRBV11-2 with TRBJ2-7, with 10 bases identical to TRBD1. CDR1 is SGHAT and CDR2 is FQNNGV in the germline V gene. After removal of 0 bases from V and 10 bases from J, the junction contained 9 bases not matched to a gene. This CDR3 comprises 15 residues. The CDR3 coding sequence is TGTGCCAGCAGCTTAGACAGGGACAGGGGTTACGCACAGTACTTC. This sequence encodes CASSLDRDRGYAQYF.

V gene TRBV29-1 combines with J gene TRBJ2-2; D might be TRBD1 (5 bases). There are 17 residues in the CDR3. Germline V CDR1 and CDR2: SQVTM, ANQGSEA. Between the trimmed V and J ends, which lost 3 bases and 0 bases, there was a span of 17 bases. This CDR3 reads CSVDPSARQPNTGELFF. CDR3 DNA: TGCAGCGTTGATCCGAGCGCCAGACAGCCGAACACCGGGGAGCTGTTTTTT.

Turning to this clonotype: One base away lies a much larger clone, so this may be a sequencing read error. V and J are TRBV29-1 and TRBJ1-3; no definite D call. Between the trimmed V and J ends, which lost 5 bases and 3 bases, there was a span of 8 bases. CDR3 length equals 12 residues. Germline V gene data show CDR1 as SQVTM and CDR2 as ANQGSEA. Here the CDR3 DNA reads TGCAGCGTTACCGGGAGTGGAAACACCATATATTTT. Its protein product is CSVTGSGNTIYF.

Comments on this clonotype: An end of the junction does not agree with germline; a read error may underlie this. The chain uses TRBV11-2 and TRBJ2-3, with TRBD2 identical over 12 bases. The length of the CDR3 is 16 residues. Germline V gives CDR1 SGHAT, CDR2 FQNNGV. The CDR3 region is CDSSRLLAGGTDTQYF. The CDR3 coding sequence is TGTGACAGCAGCCGACTACTAGCGGGAGGCACAGATACACAGTATTTT.

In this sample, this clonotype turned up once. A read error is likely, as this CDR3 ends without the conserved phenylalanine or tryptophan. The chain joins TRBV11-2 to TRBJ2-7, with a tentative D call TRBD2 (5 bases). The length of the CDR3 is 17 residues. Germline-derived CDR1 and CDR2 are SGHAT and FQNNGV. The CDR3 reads CASSLSLRRAVDYKQYI. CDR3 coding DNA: TGTGCCAGCAGCTTGAGCTTGCGGCGGGCTGTCGACTACAAGCAGTACATC.

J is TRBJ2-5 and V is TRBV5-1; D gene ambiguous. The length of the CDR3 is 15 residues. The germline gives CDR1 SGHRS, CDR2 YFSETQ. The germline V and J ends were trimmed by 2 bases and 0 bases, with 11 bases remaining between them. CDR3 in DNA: TGCGCCAGCAGCTTCGGGCGAACGTACCAAGAGACCCAGTACTTC. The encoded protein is CASSFGRTYQETQYF. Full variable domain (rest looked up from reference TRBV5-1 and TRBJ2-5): KAGVTQTPRYLIKTRGQQVTLSCSPISGHRSVSWYQQTPGQGLQFLFEYFSETQRNKGNFPGRFSGRQFSNSRSEMNVSTLELGDSALYLCASSFGRTYQETQYFGPGTRLLVL.

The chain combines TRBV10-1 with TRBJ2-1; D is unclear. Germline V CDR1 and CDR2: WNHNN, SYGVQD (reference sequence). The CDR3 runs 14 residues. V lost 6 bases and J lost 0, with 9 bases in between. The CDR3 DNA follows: TGCGCCAGCAGCGGTTCGTTCTCCTACAATGAGCAGTTCTTC. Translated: CASSGSFSYNEQFF.

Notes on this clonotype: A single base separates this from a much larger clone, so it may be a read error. CDR3 DNA sequence: TGTGCCAGCAGCCGAGAAGGGACGGTCTTTGAAGCTTTCTTT. As protein: CASSREGTVFEAFF. V usage is TRBV4-2 and J usage is TRBJ1-1, with D perhaps matching TRBD1 (5 bases). This CDR3 has 14 residues. Looked up from germline, CDR1 is LGHNA and CDR2 is YNFKEQ. V was pared by 4 bases and J by 7 bases, with 16 bases between.

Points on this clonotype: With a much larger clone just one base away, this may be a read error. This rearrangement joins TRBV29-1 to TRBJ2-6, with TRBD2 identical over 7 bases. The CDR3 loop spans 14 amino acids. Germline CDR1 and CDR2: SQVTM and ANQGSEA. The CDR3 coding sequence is TGCAGCGTTCTCGGGGGGTCTGGGACCAACGTCCTGACTTTC. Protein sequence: CSVLGGSGTNVLTF.

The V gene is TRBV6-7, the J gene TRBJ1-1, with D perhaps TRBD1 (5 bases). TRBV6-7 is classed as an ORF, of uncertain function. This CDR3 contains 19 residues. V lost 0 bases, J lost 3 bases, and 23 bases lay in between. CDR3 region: CASSYSKATGSTVDTEAFF. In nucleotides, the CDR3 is TGTGCCAGCAGTTACTCGAAAGCAACAGGATCTACGGTGGACACTGAAGCTTTCTTT.

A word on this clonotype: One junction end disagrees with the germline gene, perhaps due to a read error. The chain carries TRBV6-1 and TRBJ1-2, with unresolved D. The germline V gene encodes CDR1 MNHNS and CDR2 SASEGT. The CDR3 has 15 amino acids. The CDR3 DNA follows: TGTGTCAGCATGTTCAGACCTACCTCTAACTATGGCCACACCTTC. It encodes CVSMFRPTSNYGHTF.

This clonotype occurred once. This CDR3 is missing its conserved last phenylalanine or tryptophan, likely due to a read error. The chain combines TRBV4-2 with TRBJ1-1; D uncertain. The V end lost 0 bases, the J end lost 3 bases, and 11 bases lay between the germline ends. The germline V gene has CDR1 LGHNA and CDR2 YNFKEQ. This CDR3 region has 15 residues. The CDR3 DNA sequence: TGTGCCAGCAGCCAAGATGAGGTGTTGGACACTGAAGCTTTCTCT. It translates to CASSQDEVLDTEAFS.

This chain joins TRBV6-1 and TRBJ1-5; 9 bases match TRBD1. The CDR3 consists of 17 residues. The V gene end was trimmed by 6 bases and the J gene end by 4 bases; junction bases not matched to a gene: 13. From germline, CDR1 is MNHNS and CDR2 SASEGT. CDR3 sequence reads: CASRRGRTGAMNQPQHF. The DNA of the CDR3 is TGTGCCAGCAGGAGGGGGAGGACAGGGGCTATGAATCAGCCCCAGCATTTT.

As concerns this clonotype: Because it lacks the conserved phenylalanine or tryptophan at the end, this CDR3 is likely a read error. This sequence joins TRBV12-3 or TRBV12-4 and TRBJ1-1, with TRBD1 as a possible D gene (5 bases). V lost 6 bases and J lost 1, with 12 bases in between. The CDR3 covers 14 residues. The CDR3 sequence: CASRPLGANTEAFS. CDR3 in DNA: TGTGCCAGCAGACCCCTCGGGGCGAACACTGAAGCTTTCTCT.

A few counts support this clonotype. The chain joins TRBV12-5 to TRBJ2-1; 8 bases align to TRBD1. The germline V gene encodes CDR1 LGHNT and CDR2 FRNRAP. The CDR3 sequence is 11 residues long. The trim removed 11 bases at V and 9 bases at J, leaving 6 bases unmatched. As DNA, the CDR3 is TGTGCTCCATGCAGGGGGCGTGAGCAGTTCTTC. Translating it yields CAPCRGREQFF.

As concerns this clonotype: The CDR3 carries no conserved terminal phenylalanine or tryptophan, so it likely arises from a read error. CDR3 bases: TGTGCCAGCAGCCAAATAGAGACGCGGGAGCCCCAGCATTCT. Amino acids: CASSQIETREPQHS. The gene calls are TRBV4-2 and TRBJ1-5; D unresolved. V was shortened by 2 bases and J by 8 bases, with 13 bases between the two germline ends. Germline-derived CDR1 and CDR2 are LGHNA and YNFKEQ. The length of the CDR3 is 14 residues.

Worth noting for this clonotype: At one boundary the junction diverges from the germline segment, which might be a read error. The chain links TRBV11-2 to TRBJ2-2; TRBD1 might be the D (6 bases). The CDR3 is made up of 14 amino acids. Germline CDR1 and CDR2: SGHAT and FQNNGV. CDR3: CASSRRGNTRELFF. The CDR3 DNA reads TGTGCTAGCAGTCGCAGGGGTAACACCAGGGAGCTGTTTTTT.

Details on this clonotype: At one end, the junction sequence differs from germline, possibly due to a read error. The CDR3 spells CANSQTSGGKETQYF. DNA of the CDR3: TGCGCCAACAGCCAGACTAGCGGCGGAAAAGAGACCCAGTACTTC. The V and J genes are TRBV4-1 and TRBJ2-5; TRBD2 agrees at 9 bases. The CDR3 covers 15 residues. CDR1 is MGHRA, CDR2 YSYEKL, per germline.

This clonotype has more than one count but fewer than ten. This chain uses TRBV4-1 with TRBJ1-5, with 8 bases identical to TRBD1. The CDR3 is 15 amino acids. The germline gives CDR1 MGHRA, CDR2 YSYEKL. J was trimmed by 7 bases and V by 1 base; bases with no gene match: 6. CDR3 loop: CASSQGTGLGQPQHF. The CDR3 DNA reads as TGCGCCAGCAGCCAAGGGACAGGGTTAGGGCAGCCCCAGCATTTT.

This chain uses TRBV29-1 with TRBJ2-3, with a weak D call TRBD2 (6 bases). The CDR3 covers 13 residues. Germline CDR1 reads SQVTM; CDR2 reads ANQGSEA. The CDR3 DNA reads TGCATCGTGCGGGATACGACATTTTATACGCAGTATTTT. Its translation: CIVRDTTFYTQYF.

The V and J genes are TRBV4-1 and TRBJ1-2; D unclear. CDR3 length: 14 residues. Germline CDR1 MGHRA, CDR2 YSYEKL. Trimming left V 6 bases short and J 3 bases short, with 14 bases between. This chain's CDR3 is CASRVSATHYGYTF. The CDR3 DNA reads TGCGCCAGCAGAGTGTCAGCTACACACTATGGCTACACCTTC.

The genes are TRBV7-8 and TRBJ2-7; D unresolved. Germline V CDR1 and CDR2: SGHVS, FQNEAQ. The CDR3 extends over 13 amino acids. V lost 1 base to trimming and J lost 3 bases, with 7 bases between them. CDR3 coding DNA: TGTGCCAGCAGCTTAGAGATAAGCTACGAGCAGTACTTC. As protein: CASSLEISYEQYF.